The 19 T cell receptor beta chains below all came from one sample that was sequenced in a study of blood T cell repertoires in COVID-19. Clones were read by immunoSEQ multiplex PCR, and TCRdb kept only the in-frame ones, dropping some. The sample includes about 250,000 clones, roughly 88% of them seen just once. Input material: peripheral blood. These receptors came from a woman under 40 with COVID-19, enrolled during active disease.

This clone was seen more than once but under ten times. This chain links TRBV2 with TRBJ2-5; TRBD2 matches 7 bases. Germline loops: CDR1 SNHLY, CDR2 FYNNEI. The CDR3 totals 13 residues. The trim removed 9 bases at V and 4 bases at J, leaving 8 bases unmatched. The CDR3 DNA sequence: TGTGCCAGAAGCGGGGTCTCTGGAGAGACCCAGTACTTC. Protein sequence: CARSGVSGETQYF. Supplemented by reference TRBV2 and TRBJ2-5, the full variable domain reads EPEVTQTPSHQVTQMGQEVILRCVPISNHLYFYWYRQILGQKVEFLVSFYNNEISEKSEIFDDQFSVERPDGSNFTLKIRSTKLEDSAMYFCARSGVSGETQYFGPGTRLLVL.

The rearrangement joins TRBV5-1 to TRBJ2-2, with TRBD2 as a possible D gene (6 bases). Per the germline V gene, CDR1 is SGHRS and CDR2 is YFSETQ. Trimming stripped 2 bases from V and 2 bases from J, with 10 bases between. The CDR3 is 15 amino acids. The CDR3 loop reads CASSFSGVNTGELFF. Written as DNA, the CDR3 is TGCGCCAGCAGCTTTTCGGGAGTAAACACCGGGGAGCTGTTTTTT.

This clone was detected a few times. The genes are TRBV6-5 and TRBJ1-2; the match to TRBD1 covers 8 bases. V shed 4 bases, J shed 7 bases, and the junction held 11 bases outside the gene matches. The CDR3 is 15 residues long. From germline, CDR1 is MNHEY and CDR2 SVGAGI. CDR3 nucleotides: TGTGCCAGCAGTTTCTATCACAGGACAGGGAGTGGCTACACCTTC. Its translation is CASSFYHRTGSGYTF.

The V call is TRBV11-3, the J call TRBJ2-3; maybe TRBD1 (6 bases). Germline V CDR1 and CDR2: SGHNT, YENEEA. Trimming cost V 5 bases and J 4 bases, with 16 bases left between them. CDR3 length: 15 residues. CDR3 protein: CASSLSRDKADTQYF. The CDR3 DNA is TGTGCCAGCAGCCTTTCTAGGGACAAGGCAGATACGCAGTATTTT.

The V and J genes are TRBV23-1 and TRBJ1-2, with TRBD1 identical over 10 bases. TRBV23-1 is treated as an ORF (open reading frame) with a function not yet certain. J was trimmed by 7 bases and V by 11 bases; bases with no gene match: 7. There are 12 residues in the CDR3. As DNA, the CDR3 is TGCGCCGGCACGACAGGGGGCATTGGCTACACCTTC. It encodes CAGTTGGIGYTF.

This clone was counted a single time. The chain uses TRBV5-1 and TRBJ2-2; no clear D gene. The length of the CDR3 is 16 residues. The V end was cut by 8 bases, the J end by 0 bases, with 17 bases between. Germline CDR1 reads SGHRS; CDR2 reads YFSETQ. CDR3 DNA: TGCGCCAGTCAGGCCCGAAAAAACGCGAACACCGGGGAGCTGTTTTTT. This codes for CASQARKNANTGELFF.

The rearrangement links TRBV7-6 to TRBJ1-5, with D possibly being TRBD1 (6 bases). V lost 5 bases to trimming and J lost 5 bases, with 13 bases between them. The germline CDR1 and CDR2 sequences are SGHVS and FNYEAQ. The CDR3 covers 14 residues. The CDR3 loop is CASSLGGVDQPQHF. In DNA, the CDR3 is TGTGCCAGCAGCCTAGGGGGGGTTGATCAGCCCCAGCATTTT. Together with reference TRBV7-6 and TRBJ1-5, the CDR3 gives the full variable domain: GAGVSQSPRYKVTKRGQDVALRCDPISGHVSLYWYRQALGQGPEFLTYFNYEAQQDKSGLPNDRFSAERPEGSISTLTIQRTEQRDSAMYRCASSLGGVDQPQHFGDGTRLSIL.

The chain is built from TRBV3-1 (or the pseudogene TRBV3-2) and TRBJ2-5; the match to TRBD1 covers 7 bases. The CDR3 length is 15 residues. V lost 3 bases to trimming and J lost 5 bases; unmatched junction nucleotides: 9. CDR1 is LGHDT, CDR2 YNNKEL, per germline (reference sequence). The CDR3 reads CASSQVAGGEETQYF. The CDR3 DNA reads TGTGCCAGCAGCCAGGTGGCAGGGGGTGAGGAGACCCAGTACTTC.

This clone was recorded a few times. V gene TRBV2 combines with J gene TRBJ2-7; TRBD2 agrees at 7 bases. The CDR3 is 15 residues long. The V gene's germline CDR1 is SNHLY and CDR2 FYNNEI. V lost 2 bases, J lost 0 bases, and 4 bases stayed unmatched. The CDR3 DNA follows: TGTGCCAGCAGTGAACCTAGCGGTAGCTCCTACGAGCAGTACGTC. Residues: CASSEPSGSSYEQYV.

V is TRBV28 and J is TRBJ1-6; 10 bases fit TRBD1. The CDR3 extends over 21 amino acids. Germline assignment: CDR1 MDHEN and CDR2 SYDVKM. V gave up 4 bases and J gave up 7 bases; unmatched junction bases: 22. Here the CDR3 reads CASSSPGGTGDFYSGNSPLHF. The CDR3 nucleotides are TGTGCCAGCAGTTCCCCCGGCGGGACAGGGGATTTTTACTCGGGAAATTCACCCCTCCACTTT.

DNA of the CDR3: TGCGCCAGCACCGGGGGGACTAGCTCCCTCCAGGCGCAGTATTTT. Translating it yields CASTGGTSSLQAQYF. The chain recombines TRBV5-1 with TRBJ2-3; 9 bases map to TRBD2. This CDR3 comprises 15 residues. With 6 bases clipped from V and 10 bases from J, the junction kept 15 bases outside the gene matches. Germline CDR1 reads SGHRS; CDR2 reads YFSETQ.

The rearrangement uses TRBV29-1 and TRBJ2-5, with a possible D match to TRBD2 (6 bases). This CDR3 has 11 residues. From germline, CDR1 is SQVTM and CDR2 ANQGSEA. Trimming left V 4 bases short and J 5 bases short, with 8 bases between. CDR3 nucleotide sequence: TGCAGCGTTGGGAGGGGTGAGACCCAGTACTTC. It is translated as CSVGRGETQYF.

The genes are TRBV5-1 and TRBJ1-1; weak D call: TRBD1 (6 bases). The V end was cut by 2 bases, the J end by 4 bases, with 12 bases between. The CDR3 spans 14 residues. Per the germline V gene, CDR1 is SGHRS and CDR2 is YFSETQ. The CDR3 here is CASSFKQGGTEAFF. The CDR3 DNA is TGCGCCAGCAGCTTCAAACAGGGTGGCACTGAAGCTTTCTTT.

This clone has only one observation. V gene TRBV6-6 combines with J gene TRBJ1-2, with D perhaps TRBD1 (6 bases). Germline V gene sequence: CDR1 MNHNY, CDR2 SVGAGI (reference sequence). The V end lost 6 bases, the J end lost 3 bases, and 11 bases lay between the germline ends. CDR3 length: 13 residues. The CDR3 nucleotides are TGTGCCAGCAGCAGGGGTGAGGACTATGGCTACACCTTC. Translating gives CASSRGEDYGYTF.

CDR3 protein: CASSSRTGFYGYTF. The CDR3 DNA sequence: TGTGCCAGCAGCTCCCGGACGGGATTCTATGGCTACACCTTC. The chain combines TRBV5-4 with TRBJ1-2; D is uncertain. CDR3 length: 14 amino acids. The V end was cut by 3 bases, the J end by 4 bases, with 13 bases between. CDR1 is SGHNT, CDR2 YYREEE, per germline (reference sequence).

This rearrangement joins TRBV27 to TRBJ2-7; TRBD2 matches at 9 bases. Trimming cost V 3 bases and J 3 bases; bases outside gene matches: 6. Looked up from germline, CDR1 is MNHEY and CDR2 is SMNVEV (reference sequence). The CDR3 loop spans 15 amino acids. The CDR3 sequence is CASSFGLAGNYEQYF. As DNA, the CDR3 is TGTGCCAGCAGTTTCGGGCTAGCGGGGAACTACGAGCAGTACTTC.

The V call is TRBV7-2, the J call TRBJ2-5; 7 nucleotides align to TRBD1. V shed 2 bases and J 5 bases; nucleotides not matched to a gene: 14. The CDR3 runs 17 residues. Germline V CDR1 and CDR2: SGHTA, FQGNSA. CDR3 amino acids: CASSLIRGQKGVETQYF. DNA for the CDR3: TGTGCCAGCAGCTTAATAAGGGGACAGAAGGGGGTGGAGACCCAGTACTTC.

The V gene is TRBV7-9, the J gene TRBJ1-3; D is ambiguous. This CDR3 is 13 amino acids long. Germline CDR1 reads SEHNR; CDR2 reads FQNEAQ (reference sequence). With 2 bases removed from V and 8 bases from J, the gap between germline ends came to 10 bases. The chain's CDR3 is CASSLSRGDTIYF. In nucleotides, the CDR3 is TGTGCCAGCAGCTTAAGTCGCGGGGACACCATATATTTT.

The chain is built from TRBV2 and TRBJ2-7; D is undetermined. There are 12 residues in the CDR3. The germline V and J ends were trimmed by 6 bases and 2 bases, with 8 bases remaining between them. Germline CDR1 SNHLY, CDR2 FYNNEI. CDR3 region: CASRTRTYEQYF. CDR3 coding DNA: TGTGCCAGCAGGACAAGGACCTACGAGCAGTACTTC.